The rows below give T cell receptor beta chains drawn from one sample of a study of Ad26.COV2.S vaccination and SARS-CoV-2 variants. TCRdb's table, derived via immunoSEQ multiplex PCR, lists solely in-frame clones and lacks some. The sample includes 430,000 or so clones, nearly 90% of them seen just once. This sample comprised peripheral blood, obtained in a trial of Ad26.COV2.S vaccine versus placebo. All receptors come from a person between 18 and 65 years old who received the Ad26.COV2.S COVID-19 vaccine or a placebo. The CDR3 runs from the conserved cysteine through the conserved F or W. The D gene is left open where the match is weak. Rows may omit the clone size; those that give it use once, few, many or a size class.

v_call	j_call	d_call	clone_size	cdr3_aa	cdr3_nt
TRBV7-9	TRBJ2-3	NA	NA	CASSHRADTQYF	TGTGCCAGCAGCCATCGGGCAGATACGCAGTATTTT
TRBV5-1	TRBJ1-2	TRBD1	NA	CASSTMTGLDYGYTF	TGCGCCAGCAGCACAATGACAGGGTTGGACTATGGCTACACCTTC
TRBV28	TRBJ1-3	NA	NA	CASTHPSSGNTIYF	TGTGCCAGCACCCACCCCAGTTCTGGAAACACCATATATTTT
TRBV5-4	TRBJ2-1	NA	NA	CASSPSDEQFF	TGTGCCAGCAGCCCGTCGGATGAGCAGTTCTTC
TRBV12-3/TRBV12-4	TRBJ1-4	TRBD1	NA	CASSRQGGEKLFF	TGTGCCAGCAGTCGACAGGGCGGAGAAAAACTGTTTTTT
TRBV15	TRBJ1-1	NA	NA	CATSRDRGRGTEAFF	TGTGCCACCAGCAGAGACAGGGGAAGGGGCACTGAAGCTTTCTTT
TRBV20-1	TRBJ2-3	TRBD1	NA	CSASPGGDKDTQYF	TGCAGTGCTAGTCCAGGGGGCGATAAAGATACGCAGTATTTT
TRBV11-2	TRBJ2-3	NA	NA	CASSPRGGGTDTQYF	TGTGCCAGCAGCCCCCGAGGTGGTGGCACAGATACGCAGTATTTT
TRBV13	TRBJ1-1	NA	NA	CASSLNPTGGASEAFF	TGTGCCAGCAGTTTAAACCCTACCGGGGGGGCCTCTGAAGCTTTCTTT
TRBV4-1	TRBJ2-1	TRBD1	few	CASSDGQADNEQFF	TGCGCCAGCAGCGACGGACAGGCCGACAATGAGCAGTTCTTC
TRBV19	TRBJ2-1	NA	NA	CASSMFSYNEQFF	TGTGCCAGTAGTATGTTCTCCTACAATGAGCAGTTCTTC
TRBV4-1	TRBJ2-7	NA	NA	CASSQDSRFYEQYF	TGCGCCAGCAGCCAAGACAGTCGGTTCTACGAGCAGTACTTC
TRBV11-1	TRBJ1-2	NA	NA	CASSPARGIYGYTF	TGTGCCAGCAGCCCGGCGAGGGGGATCTATGGCTACACCTTC
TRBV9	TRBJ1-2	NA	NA	CASSVAGSQYGYTF	TGTGCCAGCAGCGTAGCTGGTTCACAGTACGGCTACACCTTC
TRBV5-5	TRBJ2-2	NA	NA	CASSGDWTASTGELFF	TGTGCCAGCAGCGGTGACTGGACCGCGAGCACCGGGGAGCTGTTTTTT
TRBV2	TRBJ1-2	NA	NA	CASSGQSYGYTF	TGTGCCAGCAGCGGACAGTCCTATGGCTACACCTTC
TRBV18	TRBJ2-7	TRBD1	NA	CASYGGQGSEQYF	TGTGCCAGTTACGGCGGACAGGGAAGCGAGCAGTACTTC
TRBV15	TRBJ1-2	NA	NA	CATSRPGARPNYGYTF	TGTGCCACCAGCAGACCCGGGGCCCGACCTAACTATGGCTACACCTTC
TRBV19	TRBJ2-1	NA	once	CASTSQGSSSYNEQFF	TGTGCCAGTACCTCTCAGGGGTCGAGCTCCTACAATGAGCAGTTCTTC
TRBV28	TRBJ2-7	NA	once	CASSLVGGSSYEQYF	TGTGCCAGCAGTTTAGTCGGGGGAAGCTCCTACGAGCAGTACTTC